This T cell receptor (beta chain) was retrieved from a study of T-cell memory formation after mild COVID-19. About the study: TCR clusters were largely donor specific.

Broader study findings: Later expanders leaned CD4+, whereas clones that contracted between day 15 and 85 were balanced CD4/CD8.

Concerning this clonotype itself: Its antigen is not known.

TCRdb re-called the 5' RACE reads through MiXCR, storing one row per CDR3 protein. The sample has about 390,000 distinct CDR3 sequences, around 21% seen once. The source is an adult woman who had mild COVID-19 (a few samples of this study predate the infection). Cell type and time point are not known. The sequencing sample was made of PBMCs or a T cell subset sorted from them (not recorded which).

The CDR3 DNA is TGTGCCTCTCGGGGACAGGGAACTACTGAAGCTTTCTTT. Encoded protein: CASRGQGTTEAFF. The V and J genes are TRBV24-1 and TRBJ1-1; 9 positions agree with TRBD1. The ends lost 12 bases at V and 5 bases at J; junction bases unmatched: 9. CDR3 length: 13 residues. Germline CDR1 reads KGHDR; CDR2 reads SFDVKD.